Below, 5 T cell receptor beta chains from the same sample are listed, as sequenced in a study of blood T cells in healthy people across ages. A second PCR of roughly 7 to 11 cycles used a sample-barcoded 5' primer and a J-beta primer mix. TCRdb passed the 5' RACE reads through MiXCR, listing each CDR3 protein once. The sample shows roughly 1,000,000 distinct CDR3 sequences, under 30% of them seen only once. These data were also filed under a second study, of T cells of mothers and their children.

The sample consisted of blood. The receptors here all came from a girl aged 2 to 10 in good health.

A remark on this clonotype: As the CDR3 is not closed by the conserved phenylalanine or tryptophan, this likely results from a read error. J is TRBJ2-5 and V is TRBV28, with D tentatively TRBD2 (5 bases). The end of the DNA is better explained by TRBJ2-7, so the J call may be wrong. Per the germline V gene, CDR1 is MDHEN and CDR2 is SYDVKM. The CDR3 runs to 16 residues. Here the CDR3 DNA reads TGTGCCAGCAGTCCACCCCATCGGGAATTATGGGACGAGCAGTACCTC. The encoded protein is CASSPPHRELWDEQYL.

The genes are TRBV12-3 or TRBV12-4 and TRBJ2-5; the match to TRBD1 covers 9 bases. Unmatched junction bases numbered 7, after V lost 5 bases and J lost 6 bases. The CDR3 contains 14 residues. The CDR3 protein is CASSPDGTGKTQYF. The CDR3, as DNA: TGTGCCAGCAGTCCCGACGGGACAGGGAAGACCCAGTACTTC.

The genes are TRBV19 and TRBJ2-1, with unresolved D. This CDR3 spans 13 amino acids. V shed 3 bases and J shed 6 bases, with 9 bases lying between them. CDR1 is LNHDA and CDR2 is SQIVND in the germline V gene (reference sequence). CDR3 bases: TGTGCCAGTAGTATGATAGGGCCCAATGAGCAGTTCTTC. Translating gives CASSMIGPNEQFF.

This clonotype was picked up a small number of times. CDR3 DNA sequence: TGTGCCAGCAGCTTAAACATAGTGGGAGGGCCCAACGATGAGCAGTTCTTC. The encoded protein is CASSLNIVGGPNDEQFF. This chain links TRBV7-3 with TRBJ2-1; TRBD2 matches 7 bases. This CDR3 is built from 17 residues. V gave up 1 base and J gave up 8 bases; unmatched junction bases: 14. Looked up from germline, CDR1 is SGHTA and CDR2 is FQGTGA.

This clonotype has only a few counts. The V and J genes are TRBV25-1 and TRBJ2-5; perhaps TRBD2 as D (6 bases). The CDR3 contains 16 residues. V shed 3 bases and J shed 2 bases, with 16 bases lying between them. Germline V gene data show CDR1 as MGHDK and CDR2 as SYGVNS. CDR3 protein: CASSDDTGTYQETQYF. Here the CDR3 DNA reads TGTGCCAGCAGTGATGATACCGGGACTTATCAAGAGACCCAGTACTTC.